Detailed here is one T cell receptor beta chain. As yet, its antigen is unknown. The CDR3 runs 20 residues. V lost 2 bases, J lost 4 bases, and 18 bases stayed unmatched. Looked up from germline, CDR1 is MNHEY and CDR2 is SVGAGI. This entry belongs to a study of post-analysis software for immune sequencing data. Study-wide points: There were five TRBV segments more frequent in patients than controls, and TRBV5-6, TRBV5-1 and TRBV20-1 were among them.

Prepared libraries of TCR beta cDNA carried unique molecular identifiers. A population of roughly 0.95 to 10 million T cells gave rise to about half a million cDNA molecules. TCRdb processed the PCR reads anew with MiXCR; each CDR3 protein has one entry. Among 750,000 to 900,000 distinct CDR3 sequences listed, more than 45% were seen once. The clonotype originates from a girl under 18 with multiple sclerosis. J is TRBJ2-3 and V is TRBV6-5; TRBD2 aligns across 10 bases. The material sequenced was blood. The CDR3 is CASSYVGLAGVASESDTQYF. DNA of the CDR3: TGTGCCAGCAGTTACGTTGGGCTAGCGGGAGTAGCTTCAGAATCAGATACGCAGTATTTT.